The clone carrying this TCR beta chain appeared once. In the authors' methods: Scientists estimated how many nucleated cells there were by amplifying reference gene primers. TCRdb keeps only in-frame clones here, not all; method: immunoSEQ multiplex PCR. The DNA gave D and trimming, while V, J and clone size come from that table. The sample shows roughly 150,000 clones, roughly four fifths of them seen only once. The source of the sample is a study of blood T cell repertoires in COVID-19. Study details: Acute-phase and convalescent COVID-19 samples originated in the United States, Italy and Spain. Sources were T cells, B-cell-depleted T cells, or PBMCs; the material itself was cDNA or gDNA.

Trimming took off 2 bases at V and 7 bases at J, with 15 bases between the two ends. Germline CDR1 reads SEHNR; CDR2 reads FQNEAQ (reference sequence). The CDR3 is made up of 14 amino acids. The chain is built from TRBV7-9 and TRBJ2-7, with D perhaps matching TRBD2 (5 bases). Source material: peripheral blood. The clonotype was recovered from a woman of 80 years or more with acute or convalescent COVID-19. The CDR3 DNA sequence: TGTGCCAGCAGCTTAAGCGGCGGGCTTATGGAGCAGTACTTC. It specifies CASSLSGGLMEQYF.